The following is a T cell receptor beta chain sequence with its context. The source of the sample is a study of blood T cell repertoires in COVID-19. Overall study: The United States, Italy and Spain were the sources of the acute and convalescent COVID-19 samples. PBMCs, B-cell-depleted T cells, or T cells were the source of the cDNA or gDNA that made up the material.

In the original analysis: Reference gene primer amplification yielded estimated nucleated cell counts. Profiled with immunoSEQ multiplex PCR; TCRdb holds only in-frame clones, not every one. The DNA gave D and trimming, while V, J and clone size come from that table. Found here are some 97,000 clones, around four fifths of them singletons; the top ten hold 12%. V gave up 8 bases and J gave up 4 bases, with 20 bases separating them. The germline V gene encodes CDR1 SNHLY and CDR2 FYNNEI. The CDR3 contains 15 residues. Material for sequencing was peripheral blood. V gene TRBV2 combines with J gene TRBJ1-2; D possibly corresponds to TRBD1 (5 bases). The source is a woman in her seventies with acute or convalescent COVID-19. The CDR3 here is CASHRGQGLGYGYTF. The CDR3 DNA reads TGTGCCAGCCACCGCGGCCAGGGTTTGGGCTATGGCTACACCTTC.